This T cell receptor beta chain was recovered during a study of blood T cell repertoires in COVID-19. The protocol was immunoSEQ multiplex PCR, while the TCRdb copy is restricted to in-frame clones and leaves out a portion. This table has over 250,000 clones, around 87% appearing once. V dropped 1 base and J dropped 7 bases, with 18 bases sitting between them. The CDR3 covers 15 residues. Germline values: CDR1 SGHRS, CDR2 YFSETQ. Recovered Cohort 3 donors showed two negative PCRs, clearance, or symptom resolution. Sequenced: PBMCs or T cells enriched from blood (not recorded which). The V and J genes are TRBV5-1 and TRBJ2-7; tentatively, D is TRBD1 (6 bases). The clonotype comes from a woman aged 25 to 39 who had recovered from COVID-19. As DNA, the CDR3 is TGCGCCAGCAGCTTGCCGGACAGTTTCTCTGGGGAGCAGTACTTC. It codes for CASSLPDSFSGEQYF.